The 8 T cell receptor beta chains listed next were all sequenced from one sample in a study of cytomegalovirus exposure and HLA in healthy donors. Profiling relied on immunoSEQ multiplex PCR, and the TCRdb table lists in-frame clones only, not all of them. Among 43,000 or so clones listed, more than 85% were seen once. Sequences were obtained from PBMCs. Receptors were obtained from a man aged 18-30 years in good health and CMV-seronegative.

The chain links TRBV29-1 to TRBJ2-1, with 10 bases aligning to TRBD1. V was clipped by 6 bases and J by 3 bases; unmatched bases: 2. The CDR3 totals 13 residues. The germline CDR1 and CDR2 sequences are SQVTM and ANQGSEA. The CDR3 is CSVGTGDYNEQFF. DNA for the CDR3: TGCAGCGTGGGGACAGGGGACTACAATGAGCAGTTCTTC.

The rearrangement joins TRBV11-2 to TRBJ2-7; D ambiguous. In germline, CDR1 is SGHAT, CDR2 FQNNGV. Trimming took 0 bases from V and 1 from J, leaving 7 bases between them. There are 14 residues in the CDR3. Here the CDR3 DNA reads TGTGCCAGCAGCTTAGATAGCTATTCCTACGAGCAGTACTTC. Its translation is CASSLDSYSYEQYF.

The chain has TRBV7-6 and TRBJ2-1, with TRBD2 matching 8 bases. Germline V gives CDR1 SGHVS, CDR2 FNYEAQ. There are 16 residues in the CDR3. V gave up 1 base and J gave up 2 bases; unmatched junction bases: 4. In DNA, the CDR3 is TGTGCCAGCAGCTTAGATAAAGCGGGAGCCTACAATGAGCAGTTCTTC. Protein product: CASSLDKAGAYNEQFF.

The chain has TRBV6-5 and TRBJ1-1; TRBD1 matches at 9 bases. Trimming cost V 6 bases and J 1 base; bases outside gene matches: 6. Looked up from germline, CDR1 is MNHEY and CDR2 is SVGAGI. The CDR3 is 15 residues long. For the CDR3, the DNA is TGTGCCAGCAGCCGCGGACAGGGGAAGAACACTGAAGCTTTCTTT. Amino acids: CASSRGQGKNTEAFF.

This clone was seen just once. The DNA of the CDR3 is TGTGCCAGTAGTAGGACAGGGGGCTCCTACGAGCAGTACTTC. It translates to CASSRTGGSYEQYF. The chain carries TRBV19 and TRBJ2-7; 10 bases map to TRBD1. The CDR3 has 14 residues. The germline V gene has CDR1 LNHDA and CDR2 SQIVND (reference sequence). The ends lost 4 bases at V and 0 bases at J; junction bases unmatched: 0.

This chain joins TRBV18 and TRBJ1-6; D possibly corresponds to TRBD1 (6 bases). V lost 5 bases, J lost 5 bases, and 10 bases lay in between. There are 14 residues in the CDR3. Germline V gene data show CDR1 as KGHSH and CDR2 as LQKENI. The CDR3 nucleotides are TGTGCCAGCTCAGGGAACAGGGATAATTCACCCCTCCACTTT. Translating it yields CASSGNRDNSPLHF.

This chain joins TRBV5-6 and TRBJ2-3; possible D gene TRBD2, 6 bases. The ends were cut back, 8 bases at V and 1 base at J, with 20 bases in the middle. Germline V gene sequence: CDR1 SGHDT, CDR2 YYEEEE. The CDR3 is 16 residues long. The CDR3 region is CASSFWGSGRTDTQYF. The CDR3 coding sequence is TGTGCCAGTTCCTTCTGGGGGAGCGGGCGCACAGATACGCAGTATTTT. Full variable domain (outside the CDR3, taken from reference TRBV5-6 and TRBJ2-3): DAGVTQSPTHLIKTRGQQVTLRCSPKSGHDTVSWYQQALGQGPQFIFQYYEEEERQRGNFPDRFSGHQFPNYSSELNVNALLLGDSALYLCASSFWGSGRTDTQYFGPGTRLTVL.

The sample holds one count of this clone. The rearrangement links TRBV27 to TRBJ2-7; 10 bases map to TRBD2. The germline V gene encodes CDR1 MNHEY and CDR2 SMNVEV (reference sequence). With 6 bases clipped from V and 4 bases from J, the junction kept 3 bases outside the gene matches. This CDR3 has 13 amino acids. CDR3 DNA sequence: TGTGCCAGCAGATTTAGCGGGGGGTACGAGCAGTACTTC. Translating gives CASRFSGGYEQYF.